This T cell receptor beta chain was captured by sequencing in a study of regulatory T cells in long-lasting Graves disease. CDR3 length equals 15 residues. Time point specified: newly diagnosed GD, antithyroid drugs for less than 3 months. RNA from PBMCs was the source of the TCR library. iRepertoire HTBI primers and Arm-PCR of CDR3 regions built TCR beta libraries. TCRdb passed the multiplex PCR reads through MiXCR, listing each CDR3 protein once. This table holds a few hundred thousand distinct CDR3 sequences, approximately 15% found once. The sample was also reused in another study, on T cells in Graves' hyperthyroidism and ophthalmopathy. This second study says: Expanded thyroid clonotypes (above 0.001) were mostly also found in blood.

The sample in question was peripheral blood mononuclear cells (PBMCs), obtained at new diagnosis, from a patient treated with antithyroid drugs. The rearrangement uses TRBV3-2 and TRBJ2-1; the table assigns TRBD2, which was not confirmed against the DNA. TRBV3-2 is shown as a pseudogene. The TCR originated in a middle-aged woman with Graves disease. This chain's CDR3 is CASFSGRAWDNEQFF. The CDR3 coding sequence is TGTGCCAGCTTCAGCGGGAGGGCTTGGGACAATGAGCAGTTCTTC.